The rows below give T cell receptor beta chains drawn from one sample of a study of blood T cells in healthy people across ages. TCRdb redid the calling of the 5' RACE reads with MiXCR, one entry per CDR3 protein. The sample has some 730,000 distinct CDR3 sequences, roughly 20% seen once. The material sequenced was blood. The source is a man in his 70s in good health. The CDR3 runs from the conserved cysteine through the conserved F or W. Each record gives: D gene, J gene, V gene, clone size, CDR3 protein, CDR3 DNA. D genes are given only for firm matches. Expanded clones are given a class, and other clones once, few, many or no size at all.

.	TRBJ1-5	TRBV19	.	CASTGQSTNQPQHF	TGTGCCAGTACGGGGCAGAGTACCAATCAGCCCCAGCATTTT
TRBD2	TRBJ2-1	TRBV6-5	many	CASSRASGGSYNEQFF	TGTGCCAGCAGCCGAGCTAGCGGGGGCTCCTACAATGAGCAGTTCTTC
.	TRBJ2-5	TRBV5-1	many	CASSPGTNQETQYF	TGCGCCAGCAGCCCAGGGACCAACCAAGAGACCCAGTACTTC
TRBD2	TRBJ2-2	TRBV20-1	.	CSARGLAGSNTGELFF	TGCAGTGCCCGGGGACTAGCGGGGAGCAACACCGGGGAGCTGTTTTTT
.	TRBJ2-5	TRBV24-1	few	CATSPQGGETQYF	TGTGCCACCAGCCCCCAGGGAGGAGAGACCCAGTACTTC
TRBD1	TRBJ2-4	TRBV12-3/TRBV12-4	.	CASSLNRGQVNDIQYF	TGTGCCAGCAGTTTAAATCGGGGACAGGTTAATGACATTCAGTACTTC
.	TRBJ1-2	TRBV12-3/TRBV12-4	many	CASRRAGDYGYTF	TGTGCCAGCAGGCGGGCAGGGGATTACGGCTACACCTTC
.	TRBJ1-2	TRBV5-1	few	CASSLEVGGGYGYTF	TGCGCCAGCAGCTTGGAAGTAGGTGGTGGCTATGGCTACACCTTC
.	TRBJ2-7	TRBV5-1	.	CASSSAPGYEQYF	TGCGCCAGCAGTTCTGCCCCTGGCTACGAGCAGTACTTC
.	TRBJ1-5	TRBV6-1	.	CASSEIWSGAVNQPQHF	TGTGCCAGCAGTGAAATATGGTCGGGAGCGGTCAATCAGCCCCAGCATTTT
.	TRBJ2-1	TRBV6-1	many	CASSEDRDSYNEQFF	TGTGCCAGCAGTGAGGACAGAGACTCCTACAATGAGCAGTTCTTC
.	TRBJ2-5	TRBV5-1	.	CASSLAELGETQYF	TGCGCCAGCAGCTTGGCCGAGCTGGGGGAGACCCAGTACTTC
TRBD1	TRBJ1-2	TRBV3-1	few	CASRDRGTGGYTF	TGTGCCAGCCGCGACAGGGGGACGGGGGGCTACACCTTC
.	TRBJ1-4	TRBV7-2	few	CASSSDRTTNEKLFF	TGTGCCAGCAGCTCCGACAGGACAACTAATGAAAAACTGTTTTTT
TRBD2	TRBJ2-3	TRBV7-9	few	CASSFQVAGGSTQYF	TGTGCCAGCAGCTTTCAAGTAGCGGGGGGAAGTACGCAGTATTTT
TRBD2	TRBJ2-4	TRBV12-3/TRBV12-4	.	CASSLRGGWAKNIQYF	TGTGCCAGCAGCCTTCGGGGAGGGTGGGCCAAAAACATTCAGTACTTC
TRBD2	TRBJ2-3	TRBV7-8	few	CASSLQLAGVLEYADTQYF	TGTGCCAGCAGCTTACAACTAGCGGGAGTCTTGGAATATGCAGATACGCAGTATTTT
.	TRBJ2-2	TRBV9	.	CASSAKTDGLTATTGELFF	TGTGCCAGCAGCGCAAAGACGGACGGCTTGACGGCGACCACCGGGGAGCTGTTTTTT
TRBD2	TRBJ2-3	TRBV6-5	.	CASSYSGTSGVGTQYF	TGTGCCAGCAGTTACTCCGGGACTAGCGGGGTCGGCACGCAGTATTTT
.	TRBJ2-1	TRBV7-6	few	CASSLVGPSNEQFF	TGTGCCAGCAGCTTAGTGGGGCCCTCTAATGAGCAGTTCTTC
TRBD2	TRBJ2-7	TRBV6-6	few	CAGSYAGDGSEQYF	TGTGCCGGCAGTTACGCGGGGGACGGGAGCGAGCAGTACTTC
TRBD2	TRBJ2-1	TRBV20-1	.	CSARALGLAGYNEQFF	TGCAGTGCTAGAGCCCTGGGACTAGCTGGCTACAATGAGCAGTTCTTC
.	TRBJ2-7	TRBV29-1	.	CSVEPRGPPYEQYF	TGCAGCGTTGAGCCCAGGGGTCCCCCCTACGAGCAGTACTTC
TRBD1	TRBJ2-5	TRBV12-3/TRBV12-4	.	CASSGQGFQETQYF	TGTGCCAGCAGTGGACAGGGCTTTCAAGAGACCCAGTACTTC
TRBD2	TRBJ2-3	TRBV29-1	.	CSVVRLAGVSDTQYF	TGCAGCGTTGTGCGACTAGCGGGAGTGTCAGATACGCAGTATTTT
.	TRBJ2-2	TRBV29-1	few	CTISWGSTGELFF	TGCACTATCAGTTGGGGATCCACCGGGGAGCTGTTTTTT
.	TRBJ2-2	TRBV7-3	.	CASSLMVGASGELFF	TGTGCCAGCAGCTTAATGGTGGGGGCCTCCGGGGAGCTGTTTTTT
.	TRBJ1-2	TRBV6-1	few	CASSEQGITVWGYGYTF	TGTGCCAGCAGTGAACAGGGGATAACCGTTTGGGGCTATGGCTACACCTTC
TRBD2	TRBJ2-3	TRBV12-3/TRBV12-4	.	CASSPGLAATSTDTQYF	TGTGCCAGCAGCCCGGGACTAGCGGCCACTAGCACAGATACGCAGTATTTT
.	TRBJ2-5	TRBV5-1	.	CASSLAAYQETRYF	TGCGCCAGCAGCTTGGCTGCGTACCAAGAGACCCGGTACTTC
.	TRBJ2-7	TRBV29-1	few	CSVEAGVGYEQYF	TGCAGCGTTGAGGCAGGGGTCGGGTACGAGCAGTACTTC
.	TRBJ1-4	TRBV2	.	CASSEIRVGEKLFF	TGTGCCAGCAGTGAAATTCGGGTCGGTGAAAAACTGTTTTTT
TRBD1	TRBJ2-7	TRBV11-1	.	CASQGQGTYEQYF	TGTGCCAGCCAAGGACAGGGGACCTACGAGCAGTACTTC
.	TRBJ2-7	TRBV13	few	CASSLGFAGNPYYEQYF	TGTGCCAGCAGCTTAGGGTTCGCAGGGAACCCGTACTACGAGCAGTACTTC
.	TRBJ1-1	TRBV29-1	few	CSVQDRNTEAFF	TGCAGCGTCCAAGACAGGAACACTGAAGCTTTCTTT
TRBD1	TRBJ1-1	TRBV6-2/TRBV6-3	.	CASGDRGGVSEAFF	TGTGCCAGCGGGGACAGGGGGGGAGTGAGTGAAGCTTTCTTT